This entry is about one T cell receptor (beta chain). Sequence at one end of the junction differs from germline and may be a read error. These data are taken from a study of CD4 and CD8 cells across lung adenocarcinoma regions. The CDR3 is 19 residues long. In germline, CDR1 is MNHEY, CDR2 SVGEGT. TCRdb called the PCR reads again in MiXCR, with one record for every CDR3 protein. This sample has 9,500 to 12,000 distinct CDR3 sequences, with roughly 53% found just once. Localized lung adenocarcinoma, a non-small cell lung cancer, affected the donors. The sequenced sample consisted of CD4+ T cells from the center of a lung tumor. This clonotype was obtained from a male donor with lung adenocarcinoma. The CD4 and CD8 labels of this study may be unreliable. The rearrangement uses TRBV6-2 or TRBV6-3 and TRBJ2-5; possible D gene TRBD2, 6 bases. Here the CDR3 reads CASRPSGVAGSRNKETQYF. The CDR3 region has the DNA TGTGCCAGCAGACCCTCGGGGGTAGCCGGGAGCCGTAACAAAGAGACGCAGTATTTC.